The rows below give T cell receptor beta chains drawn from one sample of a study of T-cell memory formation after mild COVID-19. TCRdb re-analysed the 5' RACE reads in MiXCR, keeping a single row per CDR3 protein. The sample holds 200,000 to 250,000 distinct CDR3 sequences, around 15% seen once. The specimen sequenced was PBMCs or a T cell subset sorted from them (not recorded which). These receptors all stem from a man younger than 35 who had mild COVID-19 (a few samples of this study predate the infection). Cell type and time point are not known. Both conserved end residues are part of each CDR3. Each record gives: J gene, D gene, V gene, clone size, CDR3 DNA, CDR3 protein. A D gene is named only where the DNA matches it firmly. Clone size is not always given. Where it is, it says once, few, many or a class for expanded clones.

>TRBJ1-1|NA|TRBV5-1|few
TGCGCCAGCAGCTCGTGGGGTTTGGGGCAGACTGAAGCTTTCTTT
CASSSWGLGQTEAFF
>TRBJ2-3|NA|TRBV21-1|NA
TGTGCCAGCAGCAAAGCTCCGGGACCAGATACGCAGTATTTT
CASSKAPGPDTQYF
>TRBJ2-6|TRBD1|TRBV9|NA
TGTGCCAGCAGCCGAGGGGACAGGGAACTCTCTGGGGCCAACGTCCTGACTTTC
CASSRGDRELSGANVLTF
>TRBJ1-1|NA|TRBV6-1|NA
TGTGCCAGCAGTGAAGCCATAGGCCGGCAGGCCACTGAAGCTTTCTTT
CASSEAIGRQATEAFF
>TRBJ1-1|TRBD1|TRBV19|NA
TGTGCCAGTAGTACAACAGGGGGAACGAACACTGAAGCTTTCTTT
CASSTTGGTNTEAFF
>TRBJ2-1|TRBD2|TRBV20-1|NA
TGCAGTGCTAGAGGGCCAGCGGGGGAGCAGTTCTTC
CSARGPAGEQFF
>TRBJ1-2|NA|TRBV4-1|many
TGCGCCAGCAGCCAAGTACGTTCTAGGAGGGGAAGAGGGAACTATGGCTACACCTTC
CASSQVRSRRGRGNYGYTF
>TRBJ2-1|TRBD2|TRBV12-3/TRBV12-4|NA
TGTGCCAGCAGCGGGACTAGCGCTGGAAATGAGCAGTTCTTC
CASSGTSAGNEQFF
>TRBJ1-6|NA|TRBV6-2/TRBV6-3|NA
TGTGCCAGCAGTTACTCGCGGGACACTCCACCCCTCCACTTT
CASSYSRDTPPLHF
>TRBJ2-4|TRBD1|TRBV11-3|few
TGTGCCAGCAGCCCAGGACAGGGCCGAGCCAAAAACATTCAGTACTTC
CASSPGQGRAKNIQYF
>TRBJ2-3|NA|TRBV12-3/TRBV12-4|many
TGTGCCAGCAGCCAGTTGCGCCATACGCAGTATTTT
CASSQLRHTQYF
>TRBJ1-1|NA|TRBV5-1|NA
TGCGCCAGCAGCCCCCGACAGCTCCCACGACTTATGAACACTGAAGCTTTCTTT
CASSPRQLPRLMNTEAFF
>TRBJ1-5|NA|TRBV2|NA
TGTGCCAGCAGTGAAGCGGGTTATCAGCCCCAGCATTTT
CASSEAGYQPQHF
>TRBJ2-3|NA|TRBV7-2|few
TGTGCCAGCAGTGTTAAGCGAACAAACCCAGATACGCAGTATTTT
CASSVKRTNPDTQYF
>TRBJ1-4|NA|TRBV7-9|NA
TGTGCCAGCAGTTCAAAAGCGGCAAGTAATGAAAAACTGTTTTTT
CASSSKAASNEKLFF
>TRBJ1-6|TRBD1|TRBV28|NA
TGTGCCAGCAGCTTGGGACAGGCGAATTCACCCCTCCACTTT
CASSLGQANSPLHF
>TRBJ1-2|NA|TRBV12-3/TRBV12-4|NA
TGTGCCAGCAGCCGGATTGGGGAGATCGGCTATGGCTACACCTTC
CASSRIGEIGYGYTF
>TRBJ2-1|TRBD1|TRBV10-3|NA
TGTGCCATCAAAGACGAGACAGGGCCCCGAGACAATGAGCAGTTCTTC
CAIKDETGPRDNEQFF
>TRBJ2-5|NA|TRBV5-1|many
TGCGCCAGCAGCTTGGGGGGGGGCGAAGAGACCCAGTACTTC
CASSLGGGEETQYF
>TRBJ2-2|NA|TRBV28|few
TGTGCCAGCCTCACAGGGAACACCGGGGAGCTGTTTTTT
CASLTGNTGELFF
>TRBJ2-5|NA|TRBV5-6|few
TGTGCCAGCAGCTTGGCTGTTGGCGGACAAGAGACCCAGTACTTC
CASSLAVGGQETQYF
>TRBJ2-5|NA|TRBV5-6|NA
TGTGCCAGCAGCCCTGGGACCGTCCCAGAGACCCAGTACTTC
CASSPGTVPETQYF
>TRBJ2-4|NA|TRBV20-1|NA
TGCAGTGAGGCTCCGGCGGCCAAAAACATTCAGTACTTC
CSEAPAAKNIQYF
>TRBJ1-2|TRBD1|TRBV5-1|NA
TGCGCCAGCAGCACGGGACAGGGGGCTAGAGGCTACACCTTC
CASSTGQGARGYTF
>TRBJ2-3|TRBD2|TRBV6-5|NA
TGTGCCAGCAGTTACGCGGGACTAGGTCGGGGAGATACGCAGTATTTT
CASSYAGLGRGDTQYF
>TRBJ1-2|NA|TRBV3-1|few
TGTGCCAGCAGCTCGACAGGTCAAGGGGACACCTTC
CASSSTGQGDTF
>TRBJ2-3|NA|TRBV7-9|many
TGTGCCAGCAGCTTACAGGGGGATACGCAGTATTTT
CASSLQGDTQYF
>TRBJ1-1|NA|TRBV6-2/TRBV6-3|NA
TGTGCCAGCAGTTACCGGTACCCTCGGGAGAACACTGAAGCTTTCTTT
CASSYRYPRENTEAFF
>TRBJ1-6|TRBD1|TRBV5-6|few
TGTGCCAGCAGCTTAACCTCCGGGACAGCACCTTATTCACCCCTCCACTTT
CASSLTSGTAPYSPLHF
>TRBJ1-2|NA|TRBV7-2|once
TGTGCCAGCAGCCCTACCGGCCCTCATTCGCCCTTGGATGGCTACACCTTC
CASSPTGPHSPLDGYTF
>TRBJ1-2|NA|TRBV6-1|few
TGTGCCAGCAGTTTGGACATCCTCTCCACCTTC
CASSLDILSTF
>TRBJ1-1|NA|TRBV5-1|NA
TGCGCCAGCAGCCGAACCGCCGGGACCTCGAACACTGAAGCTTTCTTT
CASSRTAGTSNTEAFF
>TRBJ1-1|TRBD1|TRBV20-1|NA
TGCAGTGCTAGCGGAAACAGGGGGAACACTGAAGCTTTCTTT
CSASGNRGNTEAFF
>TRBJ2-3|NA|TRBV20-1|many
TGCAGTGCGTCCGGACGATCTAGCACAGATACGCAGTATTTT
CSASGRSSTDTQYF
>TRBJ2-3|NA|TRBV28|NA
TGTGCCAGCAGTTTATTCGCCGGCACAGATACGCAGTATTTT
CASSLFAGTDTQYF
>TRBJ2-1|TRBD1|TRBV7-8|once
TGTGCCAGCAGCCTACGGACAGGGGCGAGTGAGCAGTTCTTC
CASSLRTGASEQFF
>TRBJ1-2|NA|TRBV9|NA
TGTGCCAGCAGCGCCGAGGGCAGGGACTATGGCTACACCTTC
CASSAEGRDYGYTF
>TRBJ1-6|TRBD1|TRBV7-3|NA
TGTGCCAGCAGCTTCACAGGGGACTCACCCCTCCACTTT
CASSFTGDSPLHF
>TRBJ1-1|TRBD1|TRBV6-2/TRBV6-3|NA
TGTGCCAGCAGCCAAATGGGACAGGACACTGAAGCTTTCTTT
CASSQMGQDTEAFF
>TRBJ2-7|NA|TRBV6-6|few
TGTGCCAGCAGTCACCCGGATTCCTACGAGCAGTACTTC
CASSHPDSYEQYF
>TRBJ1-6|NA|TRBV27|NA
TGTGCCAGCAGTTTACTCGGGACTCCTAATTCACCCCTCCACTTT
CASSLLGTPNSPLHF
>TRBJ2-5|NA|TRBV7-2|few
TGTGCCAGCAGCGTGGGGCGGTCCGGAACCCAGTACTTC
CASSVGRSGTQYF
>TRBJ2-7|TRBD1|TRBV29-1|NA
TGCAGCGCTAAGGGACAGACATCCTACGAGCAGTACTTC
CSAKGQTSYEQYF